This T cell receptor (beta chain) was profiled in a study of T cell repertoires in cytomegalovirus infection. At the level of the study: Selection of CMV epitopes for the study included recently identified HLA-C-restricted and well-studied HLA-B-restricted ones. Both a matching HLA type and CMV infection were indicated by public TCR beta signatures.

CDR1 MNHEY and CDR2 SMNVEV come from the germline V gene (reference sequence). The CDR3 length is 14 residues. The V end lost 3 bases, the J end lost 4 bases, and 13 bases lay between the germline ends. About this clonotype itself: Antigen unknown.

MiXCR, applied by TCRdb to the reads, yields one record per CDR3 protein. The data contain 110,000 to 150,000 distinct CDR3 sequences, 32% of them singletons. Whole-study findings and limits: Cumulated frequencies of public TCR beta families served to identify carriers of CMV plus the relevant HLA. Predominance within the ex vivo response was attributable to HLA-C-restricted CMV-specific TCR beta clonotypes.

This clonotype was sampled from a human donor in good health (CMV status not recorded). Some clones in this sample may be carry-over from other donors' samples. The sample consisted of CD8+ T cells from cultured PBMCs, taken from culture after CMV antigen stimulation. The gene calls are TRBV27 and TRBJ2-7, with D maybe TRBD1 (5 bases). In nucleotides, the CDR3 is TGTGCCAGCAGTTTGGGCAGGGTAGTATACGAGCAGTACTTC. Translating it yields CASSLGRVVYEQYF.